This record looks at one TCR beta chain sequence and its context. This sample is drawn from a study of T cells expressing NK-cell markers. The CDR3 is made up of 15 amino acids. The V gene's germline CDR1 is SGHAT and CDR2 FQNNGV. TCRdb re-called the 5' RACE reads and gives one entry per CDR3 protein, without DNA. The record lists fewer than 400,000 distinct CDR3 sequences, of which the ten most abundant hold about 10%. The rearrangement links TRBV11-2 to TRBJ2-5; TCRdb calls TRBD2, which cannot be checked without DNA. The receptor was isolated from a woman aged 45-65 years in good health. Sequenced: blood T cells: a sorted CD56 or NKG2C T cell subset, CD4+ or CD8+ T cells, or bulk PBMC T cells (not recorded which). The CDR3 spells CASSPWTTRGETQYF.